The rows below give T cell receptor beta chains drawn from one sample of a study of blood T cell repertoires in COVID-19. Produced via immunoSEQ multiplex PCR; TCRdb's table is partial and in-frame only. Here the sample spans 45,000 to 55,000 clones, about 90% being singletons. Sequenced sample: peripheral blood. The receptors come from a human donor in a cohort sampled during active COVID-19. The CDR3 runs from the conserved cysteine through the conserved F or W. A D gene is named only where the DNA matches it firmly. Part of the rows lack a size; the others show once, few, many or a class for expanded clones.

D gene: -; V gene: TRBV14; clone size: -; J gene: TRBJ1-2; CDR3 protein: CASSQEEGRTNYGYTF; CDR3 DNA: TGTGCCAGCAGCCAAGAGGAGGGCCGGACTAACTATGGCTACACCTTC
D gene: TRBD1; V gene: TRBV5-1; clone size: -; J gene: TRBJ2-3; CDR3 protein: CASSLGQGHDTQYF; CDR3 DNA: TGCGCCAGCAGCCTGGGACAGGGTCATGATACGCAGTATTTT
D gene: TRBD1; V gene: TRBV19; clone size: -; J gene: TRBJ1-1; CDR3 protein: CASSKQGLSNTEAFF; CDR3 DNA: TGTGCCAGTAGTAAACAGGGGCTCTCGAACACTGAAGCTTTCTTT
D gene: TRBD2; V gene: TRBV7-3; clone size: -; J gene: TRBJ2-1; CDR3 protein: CASSLGSGSSYNEQFF; CDR3 DNA: TGTGCCAGCAGCTTAGGGAGCGGGAGCTCCTACAATGAGCAGTTCTTC
D gene: TRBD1; V gene: TRBV9; clone size: once; J gene: TRBJ1-2; CDR3 protein: CASSDGQDLVVDYGYTF; CDR3 DNA: TGTGCCAGCAGCGATGGACAGGATCTAGTTGTAGACTATGGCTACACCTTC
D gene: TRBD2; V gene: TRBV7-2; clone size: -; J gene: TRBJ2-6; CDR3 protein: CASSLGGGAGANVLTF; CDR3 DNA: TGTGCCAGCAGCTTAGGGGGAGGGGCTGGGGCCAACGTCCTGACTTTC
D gene: -; V gene: TRBV11-2; clone size: -; J gene: TRBJ2-1; CDR3 protein: CASSSDSPYNEQFF; CDR3 DNA: TGTGCCAGCAGCTCCGACAGCCCCTACAATGAGCAGTTCTTC
D gene: TRBD1; V gene: TRBV6-5; clone size: few; J gene: TRBJ1-1; CDR3 protein: CASRPGGAGTEAFF; CDR3 DNA: TGTGCCAGCAGGCCAGGGGGCGCTGGCACTGAAGCTTTCTTT
D gene: TRBD1; V gene: TRBV18; clone size: -; J gene: TRBJ2-7; CDR3 protein: CASSPDRVYEQYF; CDR3 DNA: TGTGCCAGCTCCCCCGACAGGGTGTACGAGCAGTACTTC
D gene: TRBD2; V gene: TRBV4-2; clone size: -; J gene: TRBJ2-7; CDR3 protein: CASSQDLGPAGDYEQYF; CDR3 DNA: TGTGCCAGCAGCCAAGATCTCGGGCCAGCGGGAGACTACGAGCAGTACTTC
D gene: TRBD1; V gene: TRBV2; clone size: few; J gene: TRBJ1-1; CDR3 protein: CASSRSGTAPEAFF; CDR3 DNA: TGTGCCAGCAGCAGATCCGGGACAGCCCCTGAAGCTTTCTTT
D gene: -; V gene: TRBV6-1; clone size: -; J gene: TRBJ1-6; CDR3 protein: CASSEIRGENSPLHF; CDR3 DNA: TGTGCCAGCAGTGAAATCCGGGGGGAGAATTCACCCCTCCACTTT
D gene: -; V gene: TRBV11-2; clone size: -; J gene: TRBJ1-2; CDR3 protein: CASSRGGMNYGYTF; CDR3 DNA: TGTGCCAGCAGCCGGGGAGGGATGAACTATGGCTACACCTTC
D gene: -; V gene: TRBV6-5; clone size: -; J gene: TRBJ2-7; CDR3 protein: CASREPGSYEQYF; CDR3 DNA: TGTGCCAGCCGCGAACCGGGTAGCTACGAGCAGTACTTC
D gene: TRBD1; V gene: TRBV7-2; clone size: -; J gene: TRBJ2-3; CDR3 protein: CASSSTGTGSTDTQYF; CDR3 DNA: TGTGCCAGCAGCTCCACCGGGACAGGGAGCACAGATACGCAGTATTTT
D gene: -; V gene: TRBV13; clone size: -; J gene: TRBJ2-1; CDR3 protein: CASSLGRGIGEQFF; CDR3 DNA: TGTGCCAGCAGCTTAGGCCGGGGGATCGGTGAGCAGTTCTTC
D gene: TRBD1; V gene: TRBV4-2; clone size: -; J gene: TRBJ2-7; CDR3 protein: CASSQVTGESYEQYF; CDR3 DNA: TGTGCCAGCAGCCAAGTCACAGGGGAGTCCTACGAGCAGTACTTC
D gene: -; V gene: TRBV14; clone size: -; J gene: TRBJ1-6; CDR3 protein: CASSLERGASSSYNSPLHF; CDR3 DNA: TGTGCCAGCAGCCTCGAGAGAGGCGCCTCAAGCTCCTATAATTCACCCCTCCACTTT
D gene: -; V gene: TRBV15; clone size: -; J gene: TRBJ1-3; CDR3 protein: CATSRDAGAGNTIYF; CDR3 DNA: TGTGCCACCAGCAGAGATGCAGGGGCTGGAAACACCATATATTTT
D gene: TRBD1; V gene: TRBV7-2; clone size: -; J gene: TRBJ2-2; CDR3 protein: CASSLTPDRGTGELFF; CDR3 DNA: TGTGCCAGCAGCTTAACTCCGGACAGGGGCACCGGGGAGCTGTTTTTT
D gene: -; V gene: TRBV7-9; clone size: -; J gene: TRBJ1-1; CDR3 protein: CASSSGGSWSTEAFF; CDR3 DNA: TGTGCCAGCAGCTCCGGTGGTTCGTGGAGTACTGAAGCTTTCTTT
D gene: -; V gene: TRBV9; clone size: -; J gene: TRBJ2-7; CDR3 protein: CASSPRPGLYEQYF; CDR3 DNA: TGTGCCAGCAGCCCTAGGCCAGGGTTATACGAGCAGTACTTC
D gene: TRBD2; V gene: TRBV6-5; clone size: -; J gene: TRBJ2-1; CDR3 protein: CASGGRRSEQFF; CDR3 DNA: TGTGCCAGCGGCGGGAGAAGGAGTGAGCAGTTCTTC
D gene: TRBD2; V gene: TRBV3-1/TRBV3-2; clone size: -; J gene: TRBJ2-3; CDR3 protein: CASSLGTSGVSTDTQYF; CDR3 DNA: TGTGCCAGCAGCCTGGGGACTAGCGGGGTTAGCACAGATACGCAGTATTTT
D gene: -; V gene: TRBV4-1; clone size: -; J gene: TRBJ2-5; CDR3 protein: CASSQESSGDETQYF; CDR3 DNA: TGCGCCAGCAGCCAAGAGAGTTCAGGGGACGAGACCCAGTACTTC
D gene: -; V gene: TRBV18; clone size: -; J gene: TRBJ1-1; CDR3 protein: CASSPNGQGRNTEAFF; CDR3 DNA: TGTGCCAGCTCACCAAACGGGCAGGGAAGGAACACTGAAGCTTTCTTT
D gene: -; V gene: TRBV6-5; clone size: -; J gene: TRBJ2-2; CDR3 protein: CASRRATTGELFF; CDR3 DNA: TGTGCCAGCAGGAGGGCGACCACCGGGGAGCTGTTTTTT
D gene: -; V gene: TRBV6-2/TRBV6-3; clone size: -; J gene: TRBJ1-1; CDR3 protein: CASSYFRTPTEAFF; CDR3 DNA: TGTGCCAGCAGTTACTTCAGAACCCCCACTGAAGCTTTCTTT
D gene: -; V gene: TRBV28; clone size: -; J gene: TRBJ2-6; CDR3 protein: CAILQGGSGANVLTF; CDR3 DNA: TGTGCCATCCTACAGGGAGGGTCTGGGGCCAACGTCCTGACTTTC
D gene: -; V gene: TRBV6-1; clone size: -; J gene: TRBJ1-5; CDR3 protein: CASSEGPYSNQPQHF; CDR3 DNA: TGTGCCAGCAGTGAAGGGCCGTATAGCAATCAGCCCCAGCATTTT
D gene: -; V gene: TRBV5-5; clone size: -; J gene: TRBJ1-1; CDR3 protein: CASSQRYMNTEAFF; CDR3 DNA: TGTGCCAGCAGCCAAAGATACATGAACACTGAAGCTTTCTTT
D gene: -; V gene: TRBV7-2; clone size: -; J gene: TRBJ1-2; CDR3 protein: CASRQTFDYGYTF; CDR3 DNA: TGTGCCAGCAGGCAAACTTTCGACTATGGCTACACCTTC
D gene: TRBD1; V gene: TRBV27; clone size: -; J gene: TRBJ2-1; CDR3 protein: CASTSKGQAIYNEQFF; CDR3 DNA: TGTGCCAGCACGTCCAAGGGACAGGCGATCTACAATGAGCAGTTCTTC
D gene: TRBD1; V gene: TRBV2; clone size: -; J gene: TRBJ2-2; CDR3 protein: CASRQGASTTGELFF; CDR3 DNA: TGTGCCAGCAGACAGGGGGCGAGTACCACCGGGGAGCTGTTTTTT
D gene: -; V gene: TRBV5-1; clone size: -; J gene: TRBJ2-3; CDR3 protein: CASSLAGVNTDTQYF; CDR3 DNA: TGCGCCAGCAGCTTGGCAGGGGTCAACACAGATACGCAGTATTTT
D gene: TRBD1; V gene: TRBV18; clone size: -; J gene: TRBJ1-2; CDR3 protein: CASSPIAETGEYGYTF; CDR3 DNA: TGTGCCAGCTCACCTATCGCCGAGACAGGGGAATATGGCTACACCTTC
D gene: -; V gene: TRBV4-1; clone size: -; J gene: TRBJ2-7; CDR3 protein: CASSQDPGAFYEQYF; CDR3 DNA: TGCGCCAGCAGCCAAGATCCAGGGGCCTTTTACGAGCAGTACTTC
D gene: TRBD1; V gene: TRBV7-3; clone size: -; J gene: TRBJ2-7; CDR3 protein: CASSATGGEQYF; CDR3 DNA: TGTGCCAGCAGCGCGACAGGGGGCGAGCAGTACTTC
D gene: -; V gene: TRBV2; clone size: -; J gene: TRBJ1-2; CDR3 protein: CASSETRNNYGYTF; CDR3 DNA: TGTGCCAGCAGTGAGACTAGGAATAACTATGGCTACACCTTC
D gene: TRBD1; V gene: TRBV10-3; clone size: -; J gene: TRBJ1-5; CDR3 protein: CAISDGQGGNQPQHF; CDR3 DNA: TGTGCCATCAGCGATGGACAGGGAGGCAATCAGCCCCAGCATTTT
D gene: TRBD1; V gene: TRBV19; clone size: -; J gene: TRBJ1-2; CDR3 protein: CASSSGGGYGYTF; CDR3 DNA: TGTGCCAGTAGTTCAGGGGGCGGGTATGGCTACACCTTC
D gene: -; V gene: TRBV6-1; clone size: once; J gene: TRBJ1-1; CDR3 protein: CASSEDRAEAFF; CDR3 DNA: TGTGCCAGCAGTGAAGACAGGGCTGAAGCTTTCTTT
D gene: -; V gene: TRBV19; clone size: once; J gene: TRBJ2-1; CDR3 protein: CASSMKTDNEQFF; CDR3 DNA: TGTGCCAGTAGTATGAAGACAGACAATGAGCAGTTCTTC
D gene: TRBD1; V gene: TRBV19; clone size: -; J gene: TRBJ1-2; CDR3 protein: CASSSGTGGAGKDYGYTF; CDR3 DNA: TGTGCCAGTAGTTCCGGGACAGGGGGCGCAGGCAAGGACTATGGCTACACCTTC
D gene: -; V gene: TRBV18; clone size: few; J gene: TRBJ1-6; CDR3 protein: CASSQGMDSPLHF; CDR3 DNA: TGTGCCAGCTCACAGGGGATGGATTCACCCCTCCACTTT